The 5 T cell receptor beta chains listed next were all sequenced from one sample in a study of OX40 agonist ivuxolimab in advanced cancers. Clones were read by immunoSEQ multiplex PCR, and TCRdb kept only the in-frame ones, dropping some. The sample has around 20,000 clones; approximately 88% are singletons. Source: CD4+ or CD8+ T cells sorted from blood, taken in a trial of the OX40 agonist ivuxolimab. The receptor set was obtained from an adult with an advanced solid tumor such as melanoma, head and neck, liver or kidney cancer.

This clone has only one observation. This rearrangement joins TRBV10-3 to TRBJ2-7; 12 bases align to TRBD1. CDR3 size: 15 residues. Germline values: CDR1 ENHRY, CDR2 SYGVKD. The junction had 5 bases not matched to a gene; V was cut back by 3 bases and J by 5 bases. The CDR3 spells CAISEPGQGADEQYF. CDR3 nucleotide sequence: TGTGCCATCAGTGAACCGGGACAGGGGGCGGACGAGCAGTACTTC.

The chain has TRBV5-1 and TRBJ2-7; TRBD2 matches 7 bases. The CDR3 contains 15 residues. The V gene's germline CDR1 is SGHRS and CDR2 YFSETQ. Unmatched junction bases numbered 5, after V lost 0 bases and J lost 2 bases. CDR3 DNA: TGCGCCAGCAGCTTGGCGGCGGGAGAACCCTACGAGCAGTACTTC. Translating it yields CASSLAAGEPYEQYF.

This clone has more than one count but fewer than ten. Additional DNA sequences in this sample encode the identical CDR3. The chain uses TRBV6-1 and TRBJ2-7; 7 nucleotides match TRBD1. V shed 6 bases, J shed 2 bases, and the junction held 4 bases outside the gene matches. Germline V gene sequence: CDR1 MNHNS, CDR2 SASEGT. The CDR3 runs 13 residues. The CDR3 region has the DNA TGTGCCAGCAGAGAGGGGACAGCCTACGAGCAGTACTTC. Amino acids: CASREGTAYEQYF.

As regards this clone: The limits of the CDR3 on the DNA are not certain, so only TCRdb's listed CDR3 is given. This chain connects TRBV21-1 to TRBJ1-1. TRBV21-1 represents a pseudogene. The CDR3 totals 14 residues, both ends included. The chain's CDR3 is CASSLSYWCTEAFF.

The chain links TRBV27 to TRBJ1-2; D may be TRBD1 (6 bases). Germline lookup yields CDR1 MNHEY and CDR2 SMNVEV (reference sequence). The V end lost 3 bases, the J end lost 2 bases, and 10 bases lay between the germline ends. CDR3 length: 14 residues. The CDR3 loop is CASSLSQGNYGYTF. The CDR3, as DNA: TGTGCCAGCAGTTTGTCCCAGGGGAACTATGGCTACACCTTC.